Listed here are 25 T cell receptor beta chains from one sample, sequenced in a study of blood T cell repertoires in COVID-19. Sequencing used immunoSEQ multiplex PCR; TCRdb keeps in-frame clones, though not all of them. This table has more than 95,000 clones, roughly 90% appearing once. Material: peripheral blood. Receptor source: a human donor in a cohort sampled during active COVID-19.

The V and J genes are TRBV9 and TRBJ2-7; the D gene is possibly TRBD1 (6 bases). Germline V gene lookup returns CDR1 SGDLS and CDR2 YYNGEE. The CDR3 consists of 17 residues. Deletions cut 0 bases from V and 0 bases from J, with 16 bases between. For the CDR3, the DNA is TGTGCCAGCAGCGTAGAGGGGCAGGGGCCTTCCTCCTACGAGCAGTACTTC. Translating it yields CASSVEGQGPSSYEQYF.

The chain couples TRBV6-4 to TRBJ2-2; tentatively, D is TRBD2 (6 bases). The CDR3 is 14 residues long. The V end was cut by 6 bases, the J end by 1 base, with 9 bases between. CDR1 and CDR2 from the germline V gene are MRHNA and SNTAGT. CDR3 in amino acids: CASRGGVNTGELFF. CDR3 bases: TGTGCCAGCAGGGGGGGAGTGAACACCGGGGAGCTGTTTTTT.

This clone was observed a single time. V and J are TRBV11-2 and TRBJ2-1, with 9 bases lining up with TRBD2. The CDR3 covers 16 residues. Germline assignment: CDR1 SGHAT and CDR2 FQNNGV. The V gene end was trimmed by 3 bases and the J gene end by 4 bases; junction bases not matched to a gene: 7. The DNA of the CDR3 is TGTGCCAGCAGCTTGTGGCGGGGGGGGGAATACAATGAGCAGTTCTTC. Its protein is CASSLWRGGEYNEQFF.

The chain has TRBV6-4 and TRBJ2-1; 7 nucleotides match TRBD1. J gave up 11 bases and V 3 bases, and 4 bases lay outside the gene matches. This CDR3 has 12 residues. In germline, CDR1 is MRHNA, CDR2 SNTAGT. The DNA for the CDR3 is TGTGCCAGCAGTGAAACAGGGGCCAAGCAGTTCTTC. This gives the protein CASSETGAKQFF.

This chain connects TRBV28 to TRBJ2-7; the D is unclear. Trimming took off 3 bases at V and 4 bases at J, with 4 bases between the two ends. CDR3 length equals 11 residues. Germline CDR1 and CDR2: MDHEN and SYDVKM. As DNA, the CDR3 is TGTGCCAGCAGTTTTATGTACGAGCAGTACTTC. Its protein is CASSFMYEQYF.

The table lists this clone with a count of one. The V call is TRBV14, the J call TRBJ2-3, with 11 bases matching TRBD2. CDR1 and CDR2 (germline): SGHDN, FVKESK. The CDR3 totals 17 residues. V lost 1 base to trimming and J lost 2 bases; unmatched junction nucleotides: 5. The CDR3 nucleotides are TGTGCCAGCAGCCAAGTGTCGGGACTAGCGGTCACAGATACGCAGTATTTT. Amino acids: CASSQVSGLAVTDTQYF. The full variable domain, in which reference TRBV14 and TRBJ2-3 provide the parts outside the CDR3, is EAGVTQFPSHSVIEKGQTVTLRCDPISGHDNLYWYRRVMGKEIKFLLHFVKESKQDESGMPNNRFLAERTGGTYSTLKVQPAELEDSGVYFCASSQVSGLAVTDTQYFGPGTRLTVL.

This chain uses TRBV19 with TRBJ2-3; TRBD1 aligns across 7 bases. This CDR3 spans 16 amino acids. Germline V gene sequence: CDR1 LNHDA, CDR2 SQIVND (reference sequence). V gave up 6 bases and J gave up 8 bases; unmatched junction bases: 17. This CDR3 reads CASRIQTGMGAGTQYF. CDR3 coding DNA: TGTGCCAGTAGGATACAGACAGGGATGGGGGCCGGTACGCAGTATTTT.

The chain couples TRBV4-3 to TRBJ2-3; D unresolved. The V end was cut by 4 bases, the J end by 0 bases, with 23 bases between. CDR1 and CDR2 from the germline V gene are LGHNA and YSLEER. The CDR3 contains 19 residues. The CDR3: CASSPSPPPFALSTDTQYF. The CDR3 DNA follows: TGCGCCAGCAGCCCCTCGCCGCCCCCTTTTGCACTTAGCACAGATACGCAGTATTTT.

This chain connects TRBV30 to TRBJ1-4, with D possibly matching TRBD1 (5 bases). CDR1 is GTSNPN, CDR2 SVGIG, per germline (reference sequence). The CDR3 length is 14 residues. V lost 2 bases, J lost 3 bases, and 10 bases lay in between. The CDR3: CAWSRWGPNEKLFF. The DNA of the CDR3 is TGTGCCTGGAGTCGATGGGGCCCTAATGAAAAACTGTTTTTT.

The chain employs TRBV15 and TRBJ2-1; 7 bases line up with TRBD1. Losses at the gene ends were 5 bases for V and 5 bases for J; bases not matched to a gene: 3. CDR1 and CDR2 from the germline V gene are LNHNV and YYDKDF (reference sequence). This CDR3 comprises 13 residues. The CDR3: CATSSQGDNEQFF. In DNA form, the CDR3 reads TGTGCCACCAGCTCTCAGGGGGACAATGAGCAGTTCTTC.

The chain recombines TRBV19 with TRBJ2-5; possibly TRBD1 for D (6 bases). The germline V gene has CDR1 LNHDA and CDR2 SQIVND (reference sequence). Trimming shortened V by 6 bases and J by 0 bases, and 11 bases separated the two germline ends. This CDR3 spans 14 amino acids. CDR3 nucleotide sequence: TGTGCCAGTAGCTGGACAGCCAACCAAGAGACCCAGTACTTC. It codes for CASSWTANQETQYF.

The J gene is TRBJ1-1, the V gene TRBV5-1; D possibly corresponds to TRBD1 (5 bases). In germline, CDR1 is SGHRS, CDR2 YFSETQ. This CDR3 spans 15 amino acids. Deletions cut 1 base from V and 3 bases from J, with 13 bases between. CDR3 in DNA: TGCGCCAGCAGCTTGCGATCCCCGGGGGACACTGAAGCTTTCTTT. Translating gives CASSLRSPGDTEAFF.

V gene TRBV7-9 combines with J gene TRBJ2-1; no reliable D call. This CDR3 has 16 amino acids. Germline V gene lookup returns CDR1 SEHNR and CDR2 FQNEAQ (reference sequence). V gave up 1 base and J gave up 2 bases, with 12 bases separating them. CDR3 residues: CASSLEMTPPYNEQFF. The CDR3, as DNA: TGTGCCAGCAGCTTAGAAATGACTCCCCCCTACAATGAGCAGTTCTTC.

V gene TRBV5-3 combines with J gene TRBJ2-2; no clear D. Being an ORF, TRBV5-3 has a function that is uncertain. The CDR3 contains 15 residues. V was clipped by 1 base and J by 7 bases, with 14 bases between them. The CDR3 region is CARSLSWSGNGELFF. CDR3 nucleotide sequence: TGTGCCAGAAGCTTGTCCTGGTCAGGCAACGGGGAGCTGTTTTTT.

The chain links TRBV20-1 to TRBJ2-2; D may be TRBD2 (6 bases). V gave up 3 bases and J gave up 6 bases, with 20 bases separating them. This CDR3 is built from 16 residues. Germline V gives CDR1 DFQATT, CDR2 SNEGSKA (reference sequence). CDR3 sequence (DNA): TGCAGTGCTAGTGGCGCGACTAGTGGGGCCCCCGGGGAGCTGTTTTTT. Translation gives CSASGATSGAPGELFF.

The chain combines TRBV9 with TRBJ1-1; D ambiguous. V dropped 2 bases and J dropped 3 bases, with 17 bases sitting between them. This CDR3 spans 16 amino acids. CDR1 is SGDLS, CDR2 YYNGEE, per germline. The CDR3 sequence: CASSVGFGEVDTEAFF. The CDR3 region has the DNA TGTGCCAGCAGCGTGGGCTTCGGGGAAGTGGACACTGAAGCTTTCTTT. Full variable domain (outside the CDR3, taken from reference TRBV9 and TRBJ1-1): DSGVTQTPKHLITATGQRVTLRCSPRSGDLSVYWYQQSLDQGLQFLIQYYNGEERAKGNILERFSAQQFPDLHSELNLSSLELGDSALYFCASSVGFGEVDTEAFFGQGTRLTVV.

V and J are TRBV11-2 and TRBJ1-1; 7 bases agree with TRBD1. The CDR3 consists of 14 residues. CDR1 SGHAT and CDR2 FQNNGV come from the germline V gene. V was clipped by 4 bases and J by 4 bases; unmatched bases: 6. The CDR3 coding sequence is TGTGCCAGCAGCTCCCATGGACAGGCCACTGAAGCTTTCTTT. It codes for CASSSHGQATEAFF.

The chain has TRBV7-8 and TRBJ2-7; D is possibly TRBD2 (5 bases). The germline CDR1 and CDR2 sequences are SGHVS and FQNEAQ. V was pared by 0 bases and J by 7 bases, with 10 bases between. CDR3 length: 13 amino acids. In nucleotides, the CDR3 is TGTGCCAGCAGCTTAGCAGGAGGTGGGGAGCAGTACTTC. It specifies CASSLAGGGEQYF.

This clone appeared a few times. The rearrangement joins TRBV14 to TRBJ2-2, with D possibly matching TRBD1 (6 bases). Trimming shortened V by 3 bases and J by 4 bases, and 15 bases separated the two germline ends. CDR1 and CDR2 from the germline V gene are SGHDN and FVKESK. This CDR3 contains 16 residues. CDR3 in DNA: TGTGCCAGCAGCCATGGGGGCAGGGGCCCCACCGGGGAGCTGTTTTTT. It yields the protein CASSHGGRGPTGELFF.

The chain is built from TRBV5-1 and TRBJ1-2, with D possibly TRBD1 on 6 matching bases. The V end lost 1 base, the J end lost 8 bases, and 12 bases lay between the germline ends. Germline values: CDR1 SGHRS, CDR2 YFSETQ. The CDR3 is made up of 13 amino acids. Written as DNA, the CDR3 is TGCGCCAGCAGCTTGAAGTCAGGGGACGGCTACACCTTC. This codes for CASSLKSGDGYTF.

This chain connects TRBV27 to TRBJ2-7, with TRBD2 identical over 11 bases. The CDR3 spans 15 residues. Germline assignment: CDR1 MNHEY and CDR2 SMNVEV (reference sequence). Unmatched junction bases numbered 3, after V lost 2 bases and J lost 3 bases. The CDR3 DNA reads TGTGCCAGCAGTTTAGCAGGACTAGCGGGCTACGAGCAGTACTTC. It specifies CASSLAGLAGYEQYF.

The CDR3 region has the DNA TGTGCCAGCAGTCCCCTCTGGGCTAGCGGCCCTGGAATCTTCTCCTACAATGAGCAGTTCTTC. Translating it yields CASSPLWASGPGIFSYNEQFF. This sequence joins TRBV3-1 (or the pseudogene TRBV3-2) and TRBJ2-1; 7 nucleotides agree with TRBD2. J gave up 0 bases and V 6 bases, and 23 bases lay outside the gene matches. The CDR3 contains 21 residues. From germline, CDR1 is LGHDT and CDR2 YNNKEL (reference sequence).

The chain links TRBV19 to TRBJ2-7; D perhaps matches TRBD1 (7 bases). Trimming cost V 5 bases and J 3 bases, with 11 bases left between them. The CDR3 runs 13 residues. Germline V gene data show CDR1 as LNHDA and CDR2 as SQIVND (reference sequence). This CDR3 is CASSAQGGYEQYF. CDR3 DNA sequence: TGTGCCAGTAGTGCTCAGGGGGGCTACGAGCAGTACTTC.

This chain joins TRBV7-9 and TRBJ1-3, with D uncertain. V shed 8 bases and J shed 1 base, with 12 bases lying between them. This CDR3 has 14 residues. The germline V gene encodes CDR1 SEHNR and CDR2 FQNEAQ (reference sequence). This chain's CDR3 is CASYVFPSGNTIYF. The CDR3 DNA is TGTGCCAGCTATGTTTTTCCTTCTGGAAACACCATATATTTT.

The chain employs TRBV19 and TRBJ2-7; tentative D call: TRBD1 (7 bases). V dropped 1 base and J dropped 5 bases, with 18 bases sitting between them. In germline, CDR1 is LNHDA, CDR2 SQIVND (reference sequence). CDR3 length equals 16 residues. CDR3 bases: TGTGCCAGTAGTATAGGTCGAGGAGGGGGCGACGACGAGCAGTACTTC. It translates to CASSIGRGGGDDEQYF. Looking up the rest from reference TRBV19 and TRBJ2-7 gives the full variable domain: DGGITQSPKYLFRKEGQNVTLSCEQNLNHDAMYWYRQDPGQGLRLIYYSQIVNDFQKGDIAEGYSVSREKKESFPLTVTSAQKNPTAFYLCASSIGRGGGDDEQYFGPGTRLTVT.